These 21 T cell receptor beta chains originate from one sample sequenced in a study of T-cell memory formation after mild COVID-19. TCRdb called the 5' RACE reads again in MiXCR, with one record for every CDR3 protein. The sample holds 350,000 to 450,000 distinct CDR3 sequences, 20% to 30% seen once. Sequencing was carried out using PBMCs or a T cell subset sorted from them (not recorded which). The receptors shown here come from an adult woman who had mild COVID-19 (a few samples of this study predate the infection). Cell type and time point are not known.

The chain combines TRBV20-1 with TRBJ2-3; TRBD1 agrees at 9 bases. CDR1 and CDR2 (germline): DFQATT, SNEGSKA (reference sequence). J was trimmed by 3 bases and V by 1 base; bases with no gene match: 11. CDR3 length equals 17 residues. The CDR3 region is CSARGLTGQGRTDTQYF. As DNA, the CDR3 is TGCAGTGCTAGAGGTCTGACGGGACAGGGTAGGACAGATACGCAGTATTTT.

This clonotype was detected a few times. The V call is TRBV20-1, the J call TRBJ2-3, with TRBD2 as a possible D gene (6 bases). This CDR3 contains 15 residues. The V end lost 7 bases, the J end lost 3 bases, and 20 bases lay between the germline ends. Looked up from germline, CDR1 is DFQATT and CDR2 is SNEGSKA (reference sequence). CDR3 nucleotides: TGCAGTGTCATTGGGGGGAGAAGGAGGACAGATACGCAGTATTTT. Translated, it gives CSVIGGRRRTDTQYF.

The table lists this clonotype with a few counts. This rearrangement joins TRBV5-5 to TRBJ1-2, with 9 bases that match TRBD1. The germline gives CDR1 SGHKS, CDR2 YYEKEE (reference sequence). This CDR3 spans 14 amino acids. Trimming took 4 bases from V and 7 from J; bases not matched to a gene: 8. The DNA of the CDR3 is TGTGCCAGCAGCCAGCCGGGACAGGGAGTTGGCTACACCTTC. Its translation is CASSQPGQGVGYTF.

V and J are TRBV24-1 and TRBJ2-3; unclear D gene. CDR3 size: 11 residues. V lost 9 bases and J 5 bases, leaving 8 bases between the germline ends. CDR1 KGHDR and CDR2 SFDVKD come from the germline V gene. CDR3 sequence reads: CATGRIDTQYF. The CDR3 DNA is TGTGCCACCGGGCGGATAGATACGCAGTATTTT.

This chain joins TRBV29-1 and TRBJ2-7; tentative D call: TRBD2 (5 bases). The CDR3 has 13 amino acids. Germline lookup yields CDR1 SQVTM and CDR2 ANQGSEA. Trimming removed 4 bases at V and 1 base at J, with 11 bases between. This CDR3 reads CSVGGLMSYEQYF. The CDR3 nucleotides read TGCAGCGTTGGCGGGCTTATGTCCTACGAGCAGTACTTC.

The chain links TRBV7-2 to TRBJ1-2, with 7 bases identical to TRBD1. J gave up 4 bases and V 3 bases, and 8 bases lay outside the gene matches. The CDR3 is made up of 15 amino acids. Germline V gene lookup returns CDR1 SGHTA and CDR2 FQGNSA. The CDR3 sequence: CASSLDRLPLYGYTF. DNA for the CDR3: TGTGCCAGCAGCTTGGACAGGCTTCCACTCTATGGCTACACCTTC. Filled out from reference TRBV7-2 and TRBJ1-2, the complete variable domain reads GAGVSQSPSNKVTEKGKDVELRCDPISGHTALYWYRQSLGQGLEFLIYFQGNSAPDKSGLPSDRFSAERTGGSVSTLTIQRTQQEDSAVYLCASSLDRLPLYGYTFGSGTRLTVV.

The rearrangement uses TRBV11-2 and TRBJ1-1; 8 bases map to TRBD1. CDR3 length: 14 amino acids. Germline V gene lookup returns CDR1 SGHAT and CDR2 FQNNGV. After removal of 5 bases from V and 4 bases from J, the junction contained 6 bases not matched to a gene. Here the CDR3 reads CASSQRQGSTEAFF. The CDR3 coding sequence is TGTGCCAGCAGCCAGCGACAGGGGTCCACTGAAGCTTTCTTT.

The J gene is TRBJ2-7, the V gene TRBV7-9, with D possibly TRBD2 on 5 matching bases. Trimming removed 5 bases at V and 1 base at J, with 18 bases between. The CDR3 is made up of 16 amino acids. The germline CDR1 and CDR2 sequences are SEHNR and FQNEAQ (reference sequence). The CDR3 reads CASSPPGLAASYEQYF. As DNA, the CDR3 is TGTGCCAGCAGCCCGCCCGGGCTAGCAGCATCCTACGAGCAGTACTTC.

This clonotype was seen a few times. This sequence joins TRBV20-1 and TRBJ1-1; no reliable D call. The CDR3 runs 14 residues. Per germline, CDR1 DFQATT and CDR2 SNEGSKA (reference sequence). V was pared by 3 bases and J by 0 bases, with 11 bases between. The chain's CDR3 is CSASSGIMNTEAFF. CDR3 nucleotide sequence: TGCAGTGCTAGTTCTGGGATCATGAACACTGAAGCTTTCTTT.

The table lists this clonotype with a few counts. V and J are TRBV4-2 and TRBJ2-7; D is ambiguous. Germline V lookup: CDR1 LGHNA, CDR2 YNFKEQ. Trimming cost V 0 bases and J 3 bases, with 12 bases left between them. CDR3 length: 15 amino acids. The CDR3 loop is CASSQEVSDVYEQYF. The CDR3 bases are TGTGCCAGCAGCCAAGAGGTTTCTGACGTCTACGAGCAGTACTTC.

The CDR3 reads CASSFISGRNTGELFF. CDR3 DNA: TGTGCCAGCAGTTTTATCAGCGGGAGGAACACCGGGGAGCTGTTTTTT. The V call is TRBV27, the J call TRBJ2-2, with TRBD2 matching 8 bases. With V trimmed by 3 bases and J by 1 base, 4 bases remained unmatched. Germline-derived CDR1 and CDR2 are MNHEY and SMNVEV (reference sequence). The CDR3 consists of 16 residues.

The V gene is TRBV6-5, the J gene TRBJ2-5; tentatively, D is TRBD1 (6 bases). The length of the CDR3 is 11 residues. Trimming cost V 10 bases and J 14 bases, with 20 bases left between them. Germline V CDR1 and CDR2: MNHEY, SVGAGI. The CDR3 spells CATGTGTTFYF. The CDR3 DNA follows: TGTGCCACCGGAACCGGGACAACTTTTTACTTC.

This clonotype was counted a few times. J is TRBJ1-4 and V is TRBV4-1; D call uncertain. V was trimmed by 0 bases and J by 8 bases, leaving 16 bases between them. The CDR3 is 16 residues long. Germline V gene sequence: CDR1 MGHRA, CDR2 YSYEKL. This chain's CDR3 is CASSQDSQASNEKLFF. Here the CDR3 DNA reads TGCGCCAGCAGCCAAGACTCCCAGGCCTCGAACGAAAAACTGTTTTTT.

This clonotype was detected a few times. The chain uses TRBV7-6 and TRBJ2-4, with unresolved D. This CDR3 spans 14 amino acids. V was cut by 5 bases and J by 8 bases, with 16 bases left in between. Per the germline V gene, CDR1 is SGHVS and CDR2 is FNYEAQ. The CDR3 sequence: CASSPLAREDIQYF. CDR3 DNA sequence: TGTGCCAGCAGCCCGTTGGCCCGAGAGGACATTCAGTACTTC.

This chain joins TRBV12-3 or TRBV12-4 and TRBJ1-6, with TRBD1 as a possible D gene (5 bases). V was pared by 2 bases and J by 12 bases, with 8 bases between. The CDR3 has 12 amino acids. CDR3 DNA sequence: TGTGCCAGCAGTTTATCGGGGGGACCCCTCCACTTT. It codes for CASSLSGGPLHF.

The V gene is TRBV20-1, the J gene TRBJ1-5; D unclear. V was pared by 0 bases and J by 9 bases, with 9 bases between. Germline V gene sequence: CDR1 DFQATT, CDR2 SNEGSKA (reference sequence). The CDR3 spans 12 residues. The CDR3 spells CSARDSPGPQHF. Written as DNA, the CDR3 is TGCAGTGCTAGAGATTCGCCAGGGCCCCAGCATTTT.

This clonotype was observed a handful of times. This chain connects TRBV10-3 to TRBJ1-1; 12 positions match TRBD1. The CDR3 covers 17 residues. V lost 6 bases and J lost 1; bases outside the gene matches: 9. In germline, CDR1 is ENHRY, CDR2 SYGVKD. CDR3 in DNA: TGTGCCATCAGAACTCGGGACAGGGGGCCCGCGAACACTGAAGCTTTCTTT. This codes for CAIRTRDRGPANTEAFF.

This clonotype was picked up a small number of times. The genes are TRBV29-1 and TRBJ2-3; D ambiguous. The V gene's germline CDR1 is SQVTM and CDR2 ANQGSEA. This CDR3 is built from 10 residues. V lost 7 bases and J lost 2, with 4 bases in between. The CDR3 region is CSANTDTQYF. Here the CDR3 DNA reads TGCAGCGCTAACACAGATACGCAGTATTTT.

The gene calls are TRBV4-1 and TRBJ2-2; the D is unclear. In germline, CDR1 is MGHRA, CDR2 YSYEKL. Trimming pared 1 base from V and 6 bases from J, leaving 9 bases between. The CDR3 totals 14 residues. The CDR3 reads CASSQVPTSGELFF. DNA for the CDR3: TGCGCCAGCAGCCAAGTCCCGACCTCCGGGGAGCTGTTTTTT.

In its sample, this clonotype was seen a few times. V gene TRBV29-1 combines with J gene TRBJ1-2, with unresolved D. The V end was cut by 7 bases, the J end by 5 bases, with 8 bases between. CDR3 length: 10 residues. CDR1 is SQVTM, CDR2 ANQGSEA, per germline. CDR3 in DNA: TGCAGCGCTGGATCGTATGGCTACACCTTC. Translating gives CSAGSYGYTF.

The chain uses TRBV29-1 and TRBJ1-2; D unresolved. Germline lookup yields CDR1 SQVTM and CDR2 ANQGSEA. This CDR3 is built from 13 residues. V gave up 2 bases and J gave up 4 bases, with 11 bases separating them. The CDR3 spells CSVEPEGSYGYTF. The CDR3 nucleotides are TGCAGCGTTGAACCGGAAGGGTCCTATGGCTACACCTTC.